The 31 T cell receptor beta chains below all came from one sample that was sequenced in a study of T cells in Graves' hyperthyroidism and ophthalmopathy. RNA transcripts provided the source from which TCR beta CDR3 regions were amplified. When the TCR CDR3 underwent first-round RT-PCR, the HTBI primer set was used. A single record per CDR3 protein comes from TCRdb applying MiXCR to the multiplex PCR reads. Of 500,000 to 600,000 distinct CDR3 sequences in the sample, 16% were seen once. Sequencing input: blood. Receptors originate from a woman in her late teens or twenties with Graves' hyperthyroidism.

The chain is built from TRBV20-1 and TRBJ1-1; D is unresolved. This CDR3 is built from 12 residues. Trimming pared 4 bases from V and 0 bases from J, leaving 6 bases between. Germline V gene lookup returns CDR1 DFQATT and CDR2 SNEGSKA (reference sequence). CDR3 in amino acids: CSAIGLNTEAFF. CDR3 nucleotide sequence: TGCAGTGCTATCGGCCTGAACACTGAAGCTTTCTTT.

The rearrangement uses TRBV6-2 or TRBV6-3 and TRBJ2-2; 11 bases agree with TRBD1. Looked up from germline, CDR1 is MNHEY and CDR2 is SVGEGT. CDR3 length equals 16 residues. J lost 4 bases, V lost 0 bases, and 1 base had no gene match. The CDR3 here is CASSYSGTGGTGELFF. CDR3 bases: TGTGCCAGCAGTTACTCTGGGACAGGGGGCACCGGGGAGCTGTTTTTT.

This chain uses TRBV7-2 with TRBJ2-1; TRBD1 matches at 11 bases. The CDR3 contains 16 residues. CDR1 is SGHTA and CDR2 is FQGNSA in the germline V gene. V gave up 1 base and J gave up 4 bases; unmatched junction bases: 3. CDR3 sequence reads: CASSLGGTGGYNEQFF. The DNA for the CDR3 is TGTGCCAGCAGCTTAGGGGGGACAGGGGGGTACAATGAGCAGTTCTTC.

This clonotype was seen many times. The chain is built from TRBV11-2 and TRBJ1-3; TRBD1 is a possible D gene (5 bases). CDR3 length: 16 amino acids. The germline V gene has CDR1 SGHAT and CDR2 FQNNGV. V dropped 6 bases and J dropped 1 base, with 16 bases sitting between them. CDR3: CASRSIRVLSGNTIYF. For the CDR3, the DNA is TGTGCCAGCAGGTCCATCAGGGTGCTTTCTGGAAACACCATATATTTT.

J is TRBJ1-4 and V is TRBV4-1, with D maybe TRBD1 (5 bases). The CDR3 length is 15 residues. V was shortened by 6 bases and J by 7 bases, with 18 bases between the two germline ends. The germline CDR1 and CDR2 sequences are MGHRA and YSYEKL. This chain's CDR3 is CASSPQGSGGEKLFF. In nucleotides, the CDR3 is TGCGCCAGCAGTCCGCAGGGAAGCGGGGGTGAAAAACTGTTTTTT.

This clonotype has a single count. The junction departs from germline at one end; a sequencing error may be responsible. V usage is TRBV7-9 and J usage is TRBJ1-6; possibly TRBD1 for D (5 bases). The CDR3 runs 16 residues. Looked up from germline, CDR1 is SEHNR and CDR2 is FQNEAQ (reference sequence). The CDR3 protein is CTSSLIGAINNSPLHF. Written as DNA, the CDR3 is TGTACCAGCAGCTTAATCGGGGCCATTAATAATTCACCCCTCCACTTT.

This clonotype was detected ten times or more. The chain links TRBV5-4 to TRBJ1-2; tentative D call: TRBD1 (6 bases). Germline-derived CDR1 and CDR2 are SGHNT and YYREEE (reference sequence). Trimming cost V 1 base and J 4 bases, with 14 bases left between them. CDR3 length equals 15 residues. The CDR3 region has the DNA TGTGCCAGCAGCTTGATGGGGGGCGGGAGCTATGGCTACACCTTC. It translates to CASSLMGGGSYGYTF.

This clonotype came up many times. This chain's CDR3 is CASSAESYGYTF. In DNA, the CDR3 is TGTGCCAGCAGCGCAGAATCCTATGGCTACACCTTC. The chain carries TRBV11-1 and TRBJ1-2; no reliable D call. Trimming removed 5 bases at V and 4 bases at J, with 8 bases between. The germline CDR1 and CDR2 sequences are SGHAT and FQDESV (reference sequence). The length of the CDR3 is 12 residues. Using reference TRBV11-1 and TRBJ1-2 for the parts outside the CDR3, the full variable domain is EAEVAQSPRYKITEKSQAVAFWCDPISGHATLYWYRQILGQGPELLVQFQDESVVDDSQLPKDRFSAERLKGVDSTLKIQPAELGDSAMYLCASSAESYGYTFGSGTRLTVV.

This clonotype showed up many times. The genes are TRBV12-3 or TRBV12-4 and TRBJ1-5; TRBD1 agrees at 12 bases. The CDR3 contains 16 residues. V lost 3 bases and J lost 5; bases outside the gene matches: 5. CDR3 DNA: TGTGCCAGCAGTTTGTCCGGGACAGGGGGCGATCAGCCCCAGCATTTT. It translates to CASSLSGTGGDQPQHF.

This clonotype was picked up a small number of times. J is TRBJ2-5 and V is TRBV11-2; no reliable D call. V dropped 5 bases and J dropped 7 bases, with 20 bases sitting between them. This CDR3 has 15 residues. Germline values: CDR1 SGHAT, CDR2 FQNNGV. DNA for the CDR3: TGTGCCAGCAGCCCTCTCCCCCATCTGTATGGGACCCAGTACTTC. Residues: CASSPLPHLYGTQYF.

The table lists this clonotype with many counts. The chain combines TRBV27 with TRBJ2-1, with D hard to call. V lost 2 bases to trimming and J lost 0 bases, with 8 bases between them. Germline V gives CDR1 MNHEY, CDR2 SMNVEV (reference sequence). There are 15 residues in the CDR3. Written as DNA, the CDR3 is TGTGCCAGCAGTTTAAGACCCAGCTCCTACAATGAGCAGTTCTTC. Its translation is CASSLRPSSYNEQFF.

This clonotype occurred a few times. This chain uses TRBV10-3 with TRBJ1-2; D may be TRBD1 (5 bases). Germline V gene lookup returns CDR1 ENHRY and CDR2 SYGVKD. The CDR3 covers 13 residues. V lost 6 bases to trimming and J lost 6 bases, with 14 bases between them. CDR3 nucleotides: TGTGCCATCAGAGAGACAGAGCCTCATGGCTACACCTTC. Its translation: CAIRETEPHGYTF.

Concerning this clonotype itself: One base away lies a much larger clone, so this may be a sequencing read error. The rearrangement uses TRBV28 and TRBJ1-4; the D gene is possibly TRBD1 (5 bases). This CDR3 contains 16 residues. Germline V lookup: CDR1 MDHEN, CDR2 SYDVKM. The CDR3 region is CVSSLGLGGLDEKLFF. The CDR3 coding sequence is TGTGTCAGCAGTTTAGGCCTCGGGGGGTTGGATGAAAAACTGTTTTTT.

This clonotype showed up many times. V and J are TRBV5-1 and TRBJ1-1, with 7 bases fitting TRBD1. CDR1 and CDR2 (germline): SGHRS, YFSETQ. This CDR3 has 17 residues. V shed 4 bases and J 4 bases; nucleotides not matched to a gene: 16. The CDR3 sequence is CASSPAATGAAGTEAFF. In DNA form, the CDR3 reads TGCGCCAGCAGCCCAGCCGCTACAGGGGCGGCGGGCACTGAAGCTTTCTTT.

This rearrangement joins TRBV6-1 to TRBJ2-2, with D perhaps TRBD2 (5 bases). The CDR3 spans 15 residues. From germline, CDR1 is MNHNS and CDR2 SASEGT. Trimming left V 0 bases short and J 4 bases short, with 9 bases between. The CDR3 DNA follows: TGTGCCAGCAGTGAAGCGGGAGAGACCACCGGGGAGCTGTTTTTT. This sequence encodes CASSEAGETTGELFF.

This clonotype has only a few counts. The rearrangement joins TRBV27 to TRBJ2-5; D may be TRBD1 or TRBD2 (5 bases each). Germline CDR1 and CDR2: MNHEY and SMNVEV (reference sequence). V was shortened by 4 bases and J by 1 base, with 19 bases between the two germline ends. CDR3 length: 17 amino acids. The CDR3 loop is CASSSLPPRDLQETQYF. The DNA for the CDR3 is TGTGCCAGCAGTTCCTTGCCCCCCCGGGACCTCCAAGAGACCCAGTACTTC.

The chain carries TRBV5-1 and TRBJ2-2, with a tentative D call TRBD2 (5 bases). V lost 5 bases and J 7 bases, leaving 9 bases between the germline ends. This CDR3 region has 12 residues. Germline V gene data show CDR1 as SGHRS and CDR2 as YFSETQ. The CDR3 is CASRRDNGELFF. CDR3 nucleotides: TGCGCCAGCAGGAGGGATAACGGGGAGCTGTTTTTT.

The table lists this clonotype with many counts. The V gene is TRBV28, the J gene TRBJ2-1; D might be TRBD1 or TRBD2, each matching 5 bases. The CDR3 sequence is 13 residues long. The V end was cut by 5 bases, the J end by 6 bases, with 11 bases between. CDR1 and CDR2 from the germline V gene are MDHEN and SYDVKM. CDR3 coding DNA: TGTGCCAGCAGTGTTACAGGAGGCAATGAGCAGTTCTTC. The encoded protein is CASSVTGGNEQFF.

The chain uses TRBV24-1 and TRBJ2-3; 9 positions agree with TRBD2. The CDR3 spans 15 residues. The germline V gene has CDR1 KGHDR and CDR2 SFDVKD. With V trimmed by 3 bases and J by 2 bases, 2 bases remained unmatched. The CDR3 is CATSDPSGNTDTQYF. The CDR3 coding sequence is TGTGCCACCAGTGATCCTAGCGGGAACACAGATACGCAGTATTTT.

Ten or more counts support this clonotype. V gene TRBV28 combines with J gene TRBJ2-5; 7 positions match TRBD1. With 4 bases clipped from V and 10 bases from J, the junction kept 6 bases outside the gene matches. CDR1 MDHEN and CDR2 SYDVKM come from the germline V gene. This CDR3 is built from 12 residues. The CDR3 nucleotides read TGTGCCAGCAGTTACCAACAGGGGTTCCAGTACTTC. Translated: CASSYQQGFQYF.

V usage is TRBV5-1 and J usage is TRBJ1-2, with TRBD1 matching 7 bases. Looked up from germline, CDR1 is SGHRS and CDR2 is YFSETQ. The J segment lost 8 bases and the V segment lost 3 bases, leaving 4 bases of the junction unmatched. The length of the CDR3 is 12 residues. The CDR3 region has the DNA TGCGCCAGCAGCTATGACAGGGACGGCTACACCTTC. It yields the protein CASSYDRDGYTF.

This clonotype was detected ten times or more. The chain joins TRBV10-3 to TRBJ2-5, with TRBD1 as a possible D gene (5 bases). Germline CDR1 and CDR2: ENHRY and SYGVKD. CDR3 size: 17 residues. The V end was cut by 0 bases, the J end by 3 bases, with 17 bases between. The CDR3 sequence: CAISESAGRAMEETQYF. The CDR3 DNA reads TGTGCCATCAGTGAGTCAGCTGGCAGGGCGATGGAAGAGACCCAGTACTTC.

This clonotype was counted between two and nine times. The V and J genes are TRBV11-2 and TRBJ2-1; 7 bases match TRBD1. The CDR3 consists of 13 residues. The junction had 8 bases not matched to a gene; V was cut back by 5 bases and J by 10 bases. Germline-derived CDR1 and CDR2 are SGHAT and FQNNGV. CDR3 protein: CASSLGQPDEQFF. The CDR3 DNA reads TGTGCCAGCAGCCTGGGACAGCCGGACGAGCAGTTCTTC.

This clonotype was picked up many times. V is TRBV6-2 or TRBV6-3 and J is TRBJ2-7; TRBD2 matches at 11 bases. The CDR3 is 14 residues long. The germline gives CDR1 MNHEY, CDR2 SVGEGT. V shed 2 bases, J shed 3 bases, and the junction held 0 bases outside the gene matches. For the CDR3, the DNA is TGTGCCAGCAGTTACGGGACTAGCGGCTACGAGCAGTACTTC. Its translation: CASSYGTSGYEQYF.

This clonotype was counted only a few times. J is TRBJ2-5 and V is TRBV29-1; TRBD1 is a possible D gene (6 bases). CDR3 length equals 14 residues. Trimming left V 7 bases short and J 5 bases short, with 20 bases between. Per germline, CDR1 SQVTM and CDR2 ANQGSEA. The CDR3 nucleotides are TGCAGCGGAACAGGGAAAACCTTAGGCGAGACCCAGTACTTC. It codes for CSGTGKTLGETQYF.

This clonotype was counted between two and nine times. A single base separates this from a much larger clone, so it may be a read error. The chain uses TRBV24-1 and TRBJ2-7, with D perhaps TRBD1 (5 bases). Germline V lookup: CDR1 KGHDR, CDR2 SFDVKD. Trimming left V 7 bases short and J 3 bases short, with 12 bases between. CDR3 length: 13 amino acids. The CDR3: CATSPRADYEQYF. CDR3 nucleotides: TGTGCCACCAGCCCCAGGGCCGACTACGAGCAGTACTTC.

The V and J genes are TRBV6-1 and TRBJ1-4, with a possible D match to TRBD1 (5 bases). Between the trimmed V and J ends, which lost 6 bases and 9 bases, there was a span of 11 bases. The CDR3 runs 12 residues. The V gene's germline CDR1 is MNHNS and CDR2 SASEGT. The CDR3: CASSNRDQKLFF. The CDR3 bases are TGTGCCAGCAGCAACCGGGACCAAAAACTGTTTTTT.

The V gene is TRBV10-3, the J gene TRBJ2-1; tentatively, D is TRBD1 (6 bases). This CDR3 contains 17 residues. The germline V gene encodes CDR1 ENHRY and CDR2 SYGVKD. Trimming removed 0 bases at V and 2 bases at J, with 14 bases between. The DNA of the CDR3 is TGTGCCATCAGTGAGTCGAGGACAGAGGCTGCCTACAATGAGCAGTTCTTC. Encoded protein: CAISESRTEAAYNEQFF.

This clonotype has a handful of counts. The CDR3 protein is CASSYSAGSDTQYF. Written as DNA, the CDR3 is TGTGCCAGCAGTTACTCGGCAGGTTCAGATACGCAGTATTTT. V gene TRBV6-6 combines with J gene TRBJ2-3; no firm D call. Trimming cost V 0 bases and J 4 bases, with 8 bases left between them. This CDR3 spans 14 amino acids. CDR1 and CDR2 (germline): MNHNY, SVGAGI (reference sequence).

This clonotype was detected many times. The gene calls are TRBV20-1 and TRBJ2-1, with D maybe TRBD2 (6 bases). Germline V gives CDR1 DFQATT, CDR2 SNEGSKA (reference sequence). With 5 bases removed from V and 0 bases from J, the gap between germline ends came to 17 bases. CDR3 size: 16 residues. The CDR3 sequence is CSAETRVPSSYNEQFF. Here the CDR3 DNA reads TGCAGTGCTGAGACTAGGGTCCCTAGCTCCTACAATGAGCAGTTCTTC.

This clonotype was detected only a few times. The rearrangement joins TRBV12-3 or TRBV12-4 to TRBJ2-7, with TRBD1 as a possible D gene (6 bases). The CDR3 loop spans 14 amino acids. V was cut by 2 bases and J by 7 bases, with 15 bases left in between. The CDR3 region has the DNA TGTGCCAGCAGTTTATTCCAGGGGTTGTTGGAGCAGTACTTC. Amino acid sequence: CASSLFQGLLEQYF.